The present TCR beta chain was sequenced within a study of technical replicates of blood from a few donors (dated by TCRdb to 2017 to 2019). CDR1 MNHEY and CDR2 SVGAGI were looked up in the germline V gene. Taken from cysteine to phenylalanine, the CDR3 has 14 residues. Solely the CDR3 DNA is kept, with 42 bases framed from the first base. The trim is 3 bases for V and 6 bases for J, with a gap of 11 bases between the germline ends. Of note for this clone: The antigen it recognizes is unknown. Base-call qualities are not available, and no considerably larger clone is one nucleotide away.

Library preparation employed the immunoSEQ multiplex PCR assay. TCRdb obtained this table from immuneACCESS and retained in-frame rearrangements with V and J assigned. These tables miss some clones; where compared with another copy, unresolved V genes account for less than half of the shortfall, and the remainder is unexplained. This sample comprises tens of thousands of clones, about nine tenths of them detected only once. The ten top clones hold 0.35% to 0.45% of the sample. Sequencing used T cells isolated from PBMCs. The sequence came from a human donor in good health. Some clones in this sample may be carry-over from other donors' samples. The rearrangement joined TRBV6-5 to TRBJ2-2; no D segment can be confidently identified. The DNA is TGTGCCAGCAGTTATTCTTTTTCGTCCGGGGAGCTGTTTTTT. Its amino acids are CASSYSFSSGELFF.